This TCR beta chain was identified in a study of PD-1 blockade in classical Hodgkin lymphoma. About the study: Patients had nivolumab dosed at 3 mg/kg, delivered intravenously every 2 weeks.

Produced via immunoSEQ multiplex PCR; TCRdb's table is partial and in-frame only. Among about 58,000 clones listed, roughly 90% were seen once. Each of the patients experienced relapse following autologous stem cell transplantation, and their brentuximab vedotin exposure differed. Details on this clone: Its antigen is undetermined.

There are 13 residues in the CDR3. Trimming pared 3 bases from V and 2 bases from J, leaving 7 bases between. Per the germline V gene, CDR1 is SGHDN and CDR2 is FVKESK. Study conclusions and caveats: Similar baseline diversity was found in complete responders and newly diagnosed patients. The authors have not defined what causes the repertoire differences, possibly disease activity or prior therapy. By cycle point C4D1, TCR diversity had risen significantly in CD4+ cells (but not CD8+ cells).

The material sequenced was peripheral blood mononuclear cells (PBMCs), taken before the second cycle of nivolumab. V is TRBV14 and J is TRBJ1-1; D is unresolved. This TCR came from a human donor with classical Hodgkin lymphoma. The CDR3 sequence: CASSHDGNTEAFF. CDR3 sequence (DNA): TGTGCCAGCAGCCACGACGGAAACACTGAAGCTTTCTTT.